Listed below are T cell receptor beta chains from one sample, sequenced in a study of beta chain features in type 1 diabetes. Profiled with immunoSEQ multiplex PCR; TCRdb holds only in-frame clones, not every one. The sample lists some 150,000 clones; more than 9% were seen once. Sequencing input: naive CD4+ T cells from blood. Receptors were obtained from a man between 18 and 35 years old in good health. The CDR3 runs from the conserved cysteine through the conserved F or W. A D gene is named only where the DNA matches it firmly. Not all rows give a size; the values are once, few, many and, for expanded clones, a class.

TRBJ2-1 TRBD2 TRBV18 many CASSPTAGPSYNEQFF TGTGCCAGCTCACCAACAGCGGGACCCTCCTACAATGAGCAGTTCTTC
TRBJ2-5 NA TRBV28 NA CASTQTPQGETQYF TGTGCCAGCACTCAGACTCCTCAGGGGGAGACCCAGTACTTC
TRBJ2-7 NA TRBV7-6 few CASSGDNSYEQYF TGTGCCAGCAGCGGGGACAACTCCTACGAGCAGTACTTC
TRBJ2-5 NA TRBV7-7 NA CASSLVGASGETQYF TGTGCCAGCAGCTTAGTTGGAGCGTCGGGAGAGACCCAGTACTTC
TRBJ2-2 TRBD1 TRBV7-6 few CASSWGTGGPGELFF TGTGCCAGCAGCTGGGGGACAGGGGGCCCCGGGGAGCTGTTTTTT
TRBJ1-2 NA TRBV5-4 few CASSFSGNYGYTF TGTGCCAGCAGCTTTTCCGGTAACTATGGCTACACCTTC
TRBJ1-6 TRBD1 TRBV27 NA CASSFVQGQNSPLHF TGTGCCAGCAGTTTCGTACAGGGGCAGAATTCACCCCTCCACTTT
TRBJ1-1 TRBD1 TRBV25-1 few CASSDRQGATEAFF TGTGCCAGCAGTGACCGACAGGGCGCCACTGAAGCTTTCTTT
TRBJ2-7 NA TRBV28 NA CASPPARQGPHYEQYF TGTGCCAGCCCACCAGCACGCCAGGGGCCCCACTACGAGCAGTACTTC
TRBJ2-5 TRBD2 TRBV6-1 few CASTLAGGQETQYF TGTGCCAGTACCCTAGCGGGGGGTCAAGAGACCCAGTACTTC
TRBJ2-5 TRBD2 TRBV7-9 NA CASSLLAGGYQETQYF TGTGCCAGCAGCTTGTTAGCGGGGGGGTACCAAGAGACCCAGTACTTC
TRBJ2-3 TRBD1 TRBV5-1 few CASSPQGGADTQYF TGCGCCAGCAGTCCCCAAGGGGGCGCGGATACGCAGTATTTT
TRBJ1-1 TRBD1 TRBV10-3 NA CAISEFSDRATEAFF TGTGCCATCAGTGAGTTCTCCGACAGGGCCACTGAAGCTTTCTTT
TRBJ1-2 TRBD1 TRBV6-6 NA CASSSTQGYGYTF TGTGCCAGCAGTTCTACACAGGGGTATGGCTACACCTTC
TRBJ2-7 NA TRBV18 many CASSRLTTYEQYF TGTGCCAGCTCACGTCTAACTACCTACGAGCAGTACTTC
TRBJ2-5 TRBD2 TRBV4-3 many CASSQDGTSGGAGETQYF TGCGCCAGCAGCCAAGATGGGACTAGCGGGGGGGCCGGGGAGACCCAGTACTTC
TRBJ1-6 TRBD1 TRBV6-6 NA CASSWRDRANSPLHF TGTGCCAGTAGTTGGCGGGACAGGGCTAATTCACCCCTCCACTTT
TRBJ2-3 NA TRBV5-4 few CASSSRQISSTDTQYF TGTGCCAGCAGCTCCAGACAGATTTCTAGCACAGATACGCAGTATTTT
TRBJ1-4 NA TRBV6-5 NA CASSFRVLNEKLFF TGTGCCAGCAGTTTCAGGGTCTTAAATGAAAAACTGTTTTTT
TRBJ2-5 NA TRBV10-3 many CAISESTRQFETQYF TGTGCCATCAGTGAGTCGACTCGGCAGTTCGAGACCCAGTACTTC
TRBJ1-5 NA TRBV6-6 few CASSYSYSNQPQHF TGTGCCAGCAGTTACTCATATAGCAATCAGCCCCAGCATTTT
TRBJ2-1 NA TRBV5-1 few CANTGEDEQFF TGCGCCAACACAGGGGAGGATGAGCAGTTCTTC
TRBJ1-4 TRBD1 TRBV4-3 NA CASSQAWTGGEKELFF TGCGCCAGCAGCCAAGCCTGGACAGGGGGGGAGAAGGAACTGTTTTTT
TRBJ1-4 TRBD1 TRBV7-9 NA CASSYRGTNEKLFF TGTGCCAGCAGCTACAGGGGAACTAATGAAAAACTGTTTTTT
TRBJ1-6 TRBD1 TRBV9 few CASSSGQGETPLHF TGTGCCAGCAGCTCCGGACAGGGAGAGACACCCCTCCACTTT
TRBJ1-2 NA TRBV5-1 few CASSTLVPGNYGYTF TGCGCCAGCAGCACCCTTGTCCCCGGGAACTATGGCTACACCTTC
TRBJ2-2 NA TRBV5-1 NA CASSFSSNTGELFF TGCGCCAGCAGCTTTTCGTCGAACACCGGGGAGCTGTTTTTT
TRBJ2-1 TRBD1 TRBV5-4 NA CASRGQGAAEQFF TGTGCCAGCAGAGGACAGGGGGCAGCTGAGCAGTTCTTC
TRBJ2-5 NA TRBV7-9 few CASSLEGGETQYF TGTGCCAGCAGCTTAGAAGGGGGAGAGACCCAGTACTTC
TRBJ2-2 TRBD2 TRBV5-1 NA CASRAGAATGELFF TGCGCCAGCAGAGCGGGGGCGGCCACCGGGGAGCTGTTTTTT
TRBJ2-5 TRBD2 TRBV11-2 few CASSSLAGGGETQYF TGTGCCAGCAGCTCACTAGCGGGGGGAGGAGAGACCCAGTACTTC
TRBJ1-2 TRBD1 TRBV27 NA CASSGTGLGYTF TGTGCCAGCAGTGGGACAGGGCTTGGCTACACCTTC
TRBJ1-2 TRBD1 TRBV15 NA CATSRGQGANYGYTF TGTGCCACCAGCCGAGGACAGGGGGCAAACTATGGCTACACCTTC
TRBJ2-1 NA TRBV27 few CASSPNKVGEQFF TGTGCCAGCAGTCCAAACAAAGTTGGTGAGCAGTTCTTC
TRBJ2-5 TRBD2 TRBV11-2 few CASSLAPERGKETQYF TGTGCCAGCAGCTTAGCGCCCGAGCGGGGAAAAGAGACCCAGTACTTC
TRBJ2-4 TRBD2 TRBV5-4 many CASSPGASGGNIQYF TGTGCCAGCAGCCCCGGCGCTAGCGGGGGGAACATTCAGTACTTC
TRBJ2-5 NA TRBV11-2 few CATRRGYQETQYF TGTGCCACCAGACGCGGGTACCAAGAGACCCAGTACTTC
TRBJ1-2 TRBD1 TRBV27 NA CASSQLSGQGVDRYGYTF TGTGCCAGCAGTCAACTCTCGGGACAGGGGGTTGATCGGTATGGCTACACCTTC
TRBJ2-7 TRBD2 TRBV9 NA CASSVVPGGYEQYF TGTGCCAGCAGCGTAGTTCCGGGGGGCTACGAGCAGTACTTC
TRBJ2-5 NA TRBV5-1 few CASSEMSPGTRETQYF TGCGCCAGCAGCGAAATGTCTCCTGGTACGAGAGAGACCCAGTACTTC
TRBJ2-1 NA TRBV19 NA CASSAQGGSYNEQFF TGTGCCAGTAGTGCTCAGGGGGGATCCTACAATGAGCAGTTCTTC
TRBJ1-6 TRBD1 TRBV5-1 NA CASSLEGQGLSPLHF TGCGCCAGCAGCTTGGAGGGACAGGGGTTATCACCCCTCCACTTT
TRBJ2-5 TRBD2 TRBV5-4 NA CASSLVPSGGLETQYF TGTGCCAGCAGCTTGGTCCCTAGCGGGGGGTTGGAGACCCAGTACTTC
TRBJ2-7 NA TRBV7-9 NA CASSFLQGSEQYF TGTGCCAGCAGCTTCTTACAGGGTTCCGAGCAGTACTTC
TRBJ2-3 NA TRBV7-6 NA CASSLAGRLSTDTQYF TGTGCCAGCAGCTTAGCGGGGAGATTAAGCACAGATACGCAGTATTTT
TRBJ2-3 NA TRBV7-9 many CASSLALSTDTQYF TGTGCCAGCAGCTTAGCCTTAAGCACAGATACGCAGTATTTT
TRBJ1-4 NA TRBV4-3 NA CASSQDQGRNEKLFF TGCGCCAGCAGCCAAGATCAGGGGCGGAATGAAAAACTGTTTTTT
TRBJ2-7 TRBD1 TRBV7-2 few CASSARQGVPYEQYF TGTGCCAGCAGCGCCCGACAGGGGGTCCCCTACGAGCAGTACTTC
TRBJ2-1 TRBD2 TRBV5-1 few CASSLASGGVDEQFF TGCGCCAGCAGCTTGGCTAGCGGGGGGGTCGATGAGCAGTTCTTC